The 8 T cell receptor beta chains reported below all come from one sample, sequenced in a study of OX40 agonist ivuxolimab in advanced cancers. Sequencing used immunoSEQ multiplex PCR; TCRdb keeps in-frame clones, though not all of them. The sample gives roughly 39,000 clones, approximately 91% of which show up once; less than 15% is in the top ten. The source material was CD4+ or CD8+ T cells sorted from blood, sampled in a trial of the OX40 agonist ivuxolimab. The receptors shown here come from an adult with an advanced solid tumor such as melanoma, head and neck, liver or kidney cancer.

This clone was counted only a few times. The chain is built from TRBV13 and TRBJ2-3, with no clear D. The V gene's germline CDR1 is PRHDT and CDR2 FYEKMQ (reference sequence). CDR3 length: 14 residues. V lost 5 bases, J lost 0 bases, and 9 bases lay in between. CDR3 in DNA: TGTGCCAGCAGCAGACCTGACAGCACAGATACGCAGTATTTT. Translation gives CASSRPDSTDTQYF.

The J gene is TRBJ1-1, the V gene TRBV18, with unresolved D. The CDR3 runs 12 residues. The germline CDR1 and CDR2 sequences are KGHSH and LQKENI. V was cut by 2 bases and J by 6 bases, with 7 bases left in between. CDR3 bases: TGTGCCAGCTCACCAGGGATCGCTGAAGCTTTCTTT. Translating it yields CASSPGIAEAFF.

The chain joins TRBV14 to TRBJ2-3; TRBD1 agrees at 7 bases. This CDR3 spans 17 amino acids. Trimming took 4 bases from V and 6 from J; bases not matched to a gene: 16. Germline CDR1 reads SGHDN; CDR2 reads FVKESK. CDR3 region: CASSPSSRTGVEDTQYF. The CDR3 nucleotides read TGTGCCAGCAGCCCCTCCTCCAGGACAGGAGTGGAGGATACGCAGTATTTT.

The V call is TRBV28, the J call TRBJ2-1, with 16 nucleotides matching TRBD2. V was clipped by 8 bases and J by 3 bases; unmatched bases: 10. The germline V gene has CDR1 MDHEN and CDR2 SYDVKM. The CDR3 is made up of 18 amino acids. CDR3 bases: TGTGCCAGCGGGCCGGGACTAGCGGGAGGGCGGGGCTACAATGAGCAGTTCTTC. Its protein is CASGPGLAGGRGYNEQFF.

The chain's CDR3 is CASSLRTGGYEQYF. The CDR3 DNA sequence: TGCGCCAGCAGCTTGAGGACAGGGGGTTACGAGCAGTACTTC. The chain uses TRBV5-1 and TRBJ2-7, with TRBD1 matching over 10 bases. Germline-derived CDR1 and CDR2 are SGHRS and YFSETQ. The CDR3 contains 14 residues. V shed 1 base, J shed 4 bases, and the junction held 2 bases outside the gene matches.

The chain is built from TRBV5-1 and TRBJ2-4, with TRBD1 as a possible D gene (5 bases). Germline V gene lookup returns CDR1 SGHRS and CDR2 YFSETQ. Trimming shortened V by 5 bases and J by 0 bases, and 15 bases separated the two germline ends. This CDR3 has 16 amino acids. CDR3 loop: CASRPQVALAKNIQYF. In nucleotides, the CDR3 is TGCGCCAGCAGACCACAGGTCGCTCTAGCCAAAAACATTCAGTACTTC.

This sequence joins TRBV19 and TRBJ2-3; either TRBD1 or TRBD2 may fit D (5 bases each). This CDR3 region has 15 residues. V lost 7 bases and J lost 5, with 19 bases in between. The germline gives CDR1 LNHDA, CDR2 SQIVND (reference sequence). The CDR3 DNA reads TGTGCCAGTACCTCGGGGTACAGTACAGGAGATACGCAGTATTTT. Its protein is CASTSGYSTGDTQYF. The full variable domain, rest sourced from reference TRBV19 and TRBJ2-3, is DGGITQSPKYLFRKEGQNVTLSCEQNLNHDAMYWYRQDPGQGLRLIYYSQIVNDFQKGDIAEGYSVSREKKESFPLTVTSAQKNPTAFYLCASTSGYSTGDTQYFGPGTRLTVL.

This chain joins TRBV19 and TRBJ1-5; D uncertain. V was pared by 6 bases and J by 3 bases, with 15 bases between. The CDR3 length is 15 residues. CDR1 and CDR2 (germline): LNHDA, SQIVND (reference sequence). CDR3 sequence (DNA): TGTGCCAGTAGGCAGACAAGAATGTTCAATCAGCCCCAGCATTTT. It translates to CASRQTRMFNQPQHF.